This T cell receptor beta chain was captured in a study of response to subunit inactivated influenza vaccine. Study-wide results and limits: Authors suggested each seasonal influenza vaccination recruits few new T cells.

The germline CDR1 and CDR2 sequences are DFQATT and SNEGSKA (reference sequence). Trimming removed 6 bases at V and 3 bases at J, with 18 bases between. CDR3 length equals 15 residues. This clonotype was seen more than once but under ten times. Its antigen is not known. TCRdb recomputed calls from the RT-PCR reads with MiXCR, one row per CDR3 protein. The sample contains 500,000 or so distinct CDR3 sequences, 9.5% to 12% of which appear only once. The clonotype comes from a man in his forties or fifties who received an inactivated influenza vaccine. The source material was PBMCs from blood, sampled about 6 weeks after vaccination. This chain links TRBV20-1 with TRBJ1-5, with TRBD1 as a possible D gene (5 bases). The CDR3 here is CSASRDAGPNQPQHF. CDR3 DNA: TGCAGTGCAAGCCGGGACGCCGGCCCCAATCAGCCCCAGCATTTT.